The rows below give T cell receptor beta chains drawn from one sample of a study of a mutant IDH1 vaccine in newly diagnosed glioma. These receptors are not linked to any known antigen. Sequencing used immunoSEQ multiplex PCR; TCRdb keeps in-frame clones, though not all of them. The data show about 120,000 clones, under 90% seen once. The input for sequencing was PBMCs, taken from a glioma patient whose treatment included an IDH1 peptide vaccine. All receptors derive from a woman aged 45-65 years with glioma. CDR3s include the opening cysteine and the closing phenylalanine or tryptophan. A D gene is named only where the DNA matches it firmly. Only some rows state a clone size, as once, few, many or a class for expanded clones.

d_call clone_size j_call v_call cdr3_nt cdr3_aa
TRBD2 - TRBJ2-7 TRBV9 TGTGCCAGCAGCGTAGGGGCGGGAGTATCCGACGAGCAGTACTTC CASSVGAGVSDEQYF
- - TRBJ1-1 TRBV6-6 TGTGCCAGCAGCTTACAGGGACGGGTTATCACTGAAGCTTTCTTT CASSLQGRVITEAFF
TRBD1 - TRBJ1-5 TRBV2 TGTGCCAGCAGTGACAGGGGGTGGAATCAGCCCCAGCATTTT CASSDRGWNQPQHF
- - TRBJ2-3 TRBV30 TGTGCCTGGAGTCGACCGAGGGGGTCTAGCACAGATACGCAGTATTTT CAWSRPRGSSTDTQYF
- - TRBJ2-7 TRBV4-1 TGCGCCAGCAGCCAAGTACCCCGCCTACAGGGTACCTACGAGCAGTACTTC CASSQVPRLQGTYEQYF
- - TRBJ1-2 TRBV7-8 TGTGCCAGCAGCTTAGGCGGGGGAGCCTATGGCTACACCTTC CASSLGGGAYGYTF
- - TRBJ2-1 TRBV19 TGTGCCAGTAGTATTGGTGCGGCGGGGGAGCAGTTCTTC CASSIGAAGEQFF
- - TRBJ2-1 TRBV19 TGTGCCACTTCACGAGGCCTTAGCTCCTACAATGAGCAGTTCTTC CATSRGLSSYNEQFF
TRBD1 few TRBJ2-7 TRBV4-2 TGTGCCAGCAGCCAGAGACAGGGAAGTGGCACCTACGAGCAGTACTTC CASSQRQGSGTYEQYF
TRBD2 - TRBJ2-7 TRBV6-5 TGTGCCAGCAGTCGGACTAGCGGGACCTACGAGCAGTACTTC CASSRTSGTYEQYF
- - TRBJ2-1 TRBV6-5 TGTGCCAGCAGTTACGGGCCAGCCTACAATGAGCAGTTCTTC CASSYGPAYNEQFF
- - TRBJ2-7 TRBV7-6 TGTGCCAGCACTCCCGGGACACTAACCTACGAGCAGTACTTC CASTPGTLTYEQYF
TRBD2 once TRBJ2-7 TRBV5-1 TGCGCCAGCAGCTTGGGCGGGAGGGGGCCCTACGAGCAGTACTTC CASSLGGRGPYEQYF
- - TRBJ1-1 TRBV6-6 TGTGCCACCCGACGGACGAACACTGAAGCTTTCTTT CATRRTNTEAFF
- once TRBJ2-7 TRBV14 TGTGCCAGCAGCCAAGAAAGTCTTCGGCCCCACGAGCAGTACTTC CASSQESLRPHEQYF
TRBD2 - TRBJ2-5 TRBV19 TGTGCCAGTAGTCCGATAGGACTAGCGGGAGAGGTGACCCAGTACTTC CASSPIGLAGEVTQYF
- once TRBJ2-7 TRBV27 TGTGCCAGCAGTTTAGGTTTCAGGTTCTACGAGCAGTACTTC CASSLGFRFYEQYF
TRBD1 - TRBJ2-3 TRBV9 TGTGCCAGCAGCGTAGCGGTGGGACAGTCTAGCACAGATACGCAGTATTTT CASSVAVGQSSTDTQYF
TRBD1 - TRBJ2-5 TRBV5-6 TGTGCCAGCAGCGGCGGACAGGGGGCAGGAGAGACCCAGTACTTC CASSGGQGAGETQYF
TRBD2 - TRBJ2-3 TRBV29-1 TGCAGCGTTGAAGATAGGGGCTGGGGGAGGGCCGGGACAGATACGCAGTATTTT CSVEDRGWGRAGTDTQYF
TRBD1 - TRBJ2-5 TRBV19 TGTGCCAGTAGTTTTAGAGGACAGGGGGAGACCCAGTACTTC CASSFRGQGETQYF
TRBD1 - TRBJ1-4 TRBV7-8 TGTGCCAGTACCCGGACAGGGGTGAATGAAAAACTGTTTTTT CASTRTGVNEKLFF
- - TRBJ2-1 TRBV28 TGTGCCAGCAGTCCCCCGCGGAGCTCCTACAATGAGCAGTTCTTC CASSPPRSSYNEQFF